A few counts support the clone carrying this T cell receptor (beta chain). Mouse gene names apply. The read finishes 4 residues shy of the CDR3 end, and the germline J gene is used to complete it. Germline V gives CDR1 NNHDY, CDR2 SYVADS. The V and J ends lost 4 bases and 1 base, in that order; junction bases with no gene match: 9. The CDR3 runs to 17 residues. The data are from a study of CD8+ T cells in alopecia areata. RNA extraction and reverse transcription yielded cDNA as sequencing template. Method: immunoSEQ multiplex PCR; TCRdb's copy keeps in-frame clones and lacks some. The sample has some 110,000 clones, none seen only once.

The genes are TRBV13-3 and TRBJ2-5; 10 nucleotides agree with TRBD2. This TCR was recovered from a C3H/HeJ mouse with alopecia areata. MHC haplotype here: H2-k. What was sequenced was lesional skin. The CDR3 loop reads CASSPSTGGPYQDTQYF. The CDR3 DNA, read in part, is TGTGCCAGCAGTCCCTCGACTGGGGGGCCCTACCAAGAC.